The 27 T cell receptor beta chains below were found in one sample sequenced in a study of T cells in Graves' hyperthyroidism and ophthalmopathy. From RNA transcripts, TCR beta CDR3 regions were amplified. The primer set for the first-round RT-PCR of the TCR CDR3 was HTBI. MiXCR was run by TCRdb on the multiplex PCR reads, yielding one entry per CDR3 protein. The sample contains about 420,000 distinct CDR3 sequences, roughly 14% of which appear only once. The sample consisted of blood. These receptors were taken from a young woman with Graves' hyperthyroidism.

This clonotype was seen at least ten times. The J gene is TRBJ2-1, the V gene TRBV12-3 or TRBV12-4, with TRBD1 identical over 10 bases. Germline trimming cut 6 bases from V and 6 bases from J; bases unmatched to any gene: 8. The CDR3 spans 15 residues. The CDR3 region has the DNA TGTGCCAGCAGATACCGGGACAGGGGAATCAATGAGCAGTTCTTC. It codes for CASRYRDRGINEQFF.

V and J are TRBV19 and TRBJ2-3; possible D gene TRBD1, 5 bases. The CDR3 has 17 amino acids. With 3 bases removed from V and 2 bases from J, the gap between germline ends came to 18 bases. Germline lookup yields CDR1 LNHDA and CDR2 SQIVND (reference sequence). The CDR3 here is CASSMLWQDKITDTQYF. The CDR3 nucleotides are TGTGCCAGTAGTATGTTGTGGCAGGACAAAATCACAGATACGCAGTATTTT.

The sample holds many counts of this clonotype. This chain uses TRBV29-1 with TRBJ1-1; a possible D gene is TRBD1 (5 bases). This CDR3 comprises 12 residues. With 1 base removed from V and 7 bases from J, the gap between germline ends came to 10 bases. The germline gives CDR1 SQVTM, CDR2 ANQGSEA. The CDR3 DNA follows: TGCAGCGTTGAAGGCGTCGGGGGTGAAGCTTTCTTT. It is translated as CSVEGVGGEAFF.

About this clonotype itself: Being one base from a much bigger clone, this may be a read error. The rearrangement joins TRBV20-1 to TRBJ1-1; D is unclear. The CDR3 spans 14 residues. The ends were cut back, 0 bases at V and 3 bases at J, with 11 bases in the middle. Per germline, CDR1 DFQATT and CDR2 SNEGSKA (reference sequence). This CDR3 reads CSARDREGHTEAFF. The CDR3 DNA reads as TGCAGTGCTAGAGATCGGGAGGGTCACACTGAAGCTTTCTTT.

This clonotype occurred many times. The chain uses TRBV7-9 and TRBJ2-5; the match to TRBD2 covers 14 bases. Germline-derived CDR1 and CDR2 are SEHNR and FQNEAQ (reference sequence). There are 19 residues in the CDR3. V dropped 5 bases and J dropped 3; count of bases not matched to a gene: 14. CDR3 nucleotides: TGTGCCAGCAGCCCGAGACTAGCGGGAGGGGCACAGTACGAAGAGACCCAGTACTTC. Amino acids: CASSPRLAGGAQYEETQYF. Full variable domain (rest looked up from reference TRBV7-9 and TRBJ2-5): DTGVSQNPRHKITKRGQNVTFRCDPISEHNRLYWYRQTLGQGPEFLTYFQNEAQLEKSRLLSDRFSAERPKGSFSTLEIQRTEQGDSAMYLCASSPRLAGGAQYEETQYFGPGTRLLVL.

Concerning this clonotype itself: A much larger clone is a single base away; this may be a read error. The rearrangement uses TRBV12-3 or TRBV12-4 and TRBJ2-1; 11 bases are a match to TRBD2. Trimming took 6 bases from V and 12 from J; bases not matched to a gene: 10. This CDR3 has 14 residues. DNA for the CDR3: TGTGCCAGCAGAAATAGCGGGGGGGCGGGTGGGCAGTTCTTC. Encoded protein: CASRNSGGAGGQFF.

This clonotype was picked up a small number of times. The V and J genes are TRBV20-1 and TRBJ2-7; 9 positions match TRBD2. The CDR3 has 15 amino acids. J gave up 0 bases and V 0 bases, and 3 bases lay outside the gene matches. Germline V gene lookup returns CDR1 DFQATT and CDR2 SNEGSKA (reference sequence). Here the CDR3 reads CSAREVAGASYEQYF. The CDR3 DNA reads TGCAGTGCTAGAGAGGTAGCGGGGGCCTCCTACGAGCAGTACTTC.

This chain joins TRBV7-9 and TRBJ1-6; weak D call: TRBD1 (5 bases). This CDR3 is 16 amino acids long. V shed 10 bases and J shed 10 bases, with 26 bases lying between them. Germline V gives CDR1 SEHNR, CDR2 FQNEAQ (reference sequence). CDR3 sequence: CATPKALGTIGSPLHF. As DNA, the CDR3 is TGTGCCACCCCCAAGGCCCTCGGGACGATTGGGTCACCCCTCCACTTT.

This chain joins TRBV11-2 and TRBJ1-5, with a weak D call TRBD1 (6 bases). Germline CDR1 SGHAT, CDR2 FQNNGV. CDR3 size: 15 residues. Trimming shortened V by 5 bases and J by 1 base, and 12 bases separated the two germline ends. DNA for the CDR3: TGTGCCAGCAGCATGGGACACCAGAGCAATCAGCCCCAGCATTTT. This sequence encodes CASSMGHQSNQPQHF.

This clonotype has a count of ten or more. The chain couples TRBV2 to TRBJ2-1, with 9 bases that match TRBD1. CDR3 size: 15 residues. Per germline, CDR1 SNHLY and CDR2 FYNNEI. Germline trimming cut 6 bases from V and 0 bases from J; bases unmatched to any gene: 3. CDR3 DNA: TGTGCCAGCAGGGTGGGACAGGGCTCCTACAATGAGCAGTTCTTC. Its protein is CASRVGQGSYNEQFF. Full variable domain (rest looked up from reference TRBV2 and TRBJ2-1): EPEVTQTPSHQVTQMGQEVILRCVPISNHLYFYWYRQILGQKVEFLVSFYNNEISEKSEIFDDQFSVERPDGSNFTLKIRSTKLEDSAMYFCASRVGQGSYNEQFFGPGTRLTVL.

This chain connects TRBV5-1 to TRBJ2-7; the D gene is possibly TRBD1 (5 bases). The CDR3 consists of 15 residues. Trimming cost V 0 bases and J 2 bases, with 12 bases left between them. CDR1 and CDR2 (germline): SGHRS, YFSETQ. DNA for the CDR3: TGCGCCAGCAGCTTGGAAGGACATAATGCCTACGAGCAGTACTTC. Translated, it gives CASSLEGHNAYEQYF.

CDR3 bases: TGTGCCACCAGTGATCCCAGGGCGACTGACCACAATGAGCAGTTCTTC. Protein product: CATSDPRATDHNEQFF. The chain is built from TRBV24-1 and TRBJ2-1, with a tentative D call TRBD1 (5 bases). V lost 3 bases, J lost 5 bases, and 16 bases lay in between. CDR1 is KGHDR, CDR2 SFDVKD, per germline. This CDR3 contains 16 residues.

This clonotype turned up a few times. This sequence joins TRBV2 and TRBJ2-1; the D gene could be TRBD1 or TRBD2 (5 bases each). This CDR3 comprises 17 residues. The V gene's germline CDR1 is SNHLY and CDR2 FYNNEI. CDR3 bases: TGTGGCACCGCGACGACCGGGACCCTTAGCTCCTACAATGAGCAGTTCTTC. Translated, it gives CGTATTGTLSSYNEQFF.

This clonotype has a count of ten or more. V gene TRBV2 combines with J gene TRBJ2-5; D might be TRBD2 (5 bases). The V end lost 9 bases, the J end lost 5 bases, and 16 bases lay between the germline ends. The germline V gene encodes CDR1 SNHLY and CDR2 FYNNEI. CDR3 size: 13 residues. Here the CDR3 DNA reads TGTGCCAGTACCGGGAACCCGGGGGAGACCCAGTACTTC. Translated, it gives CASTGNPGETQYF.

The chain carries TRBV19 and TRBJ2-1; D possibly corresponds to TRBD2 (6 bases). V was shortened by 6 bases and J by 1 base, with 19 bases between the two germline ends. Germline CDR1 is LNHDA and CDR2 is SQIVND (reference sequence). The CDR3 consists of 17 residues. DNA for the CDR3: TGTGCCAGTAGCGTCTTCGCGGGAAGGGCTTCCTACAATGAGCAGTTCTTC. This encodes CASSVFAGRASYNEQFF.

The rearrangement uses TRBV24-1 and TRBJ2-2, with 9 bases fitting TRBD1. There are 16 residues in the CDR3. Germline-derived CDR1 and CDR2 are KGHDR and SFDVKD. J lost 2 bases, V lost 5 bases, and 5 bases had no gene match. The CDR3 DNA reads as TGTGCCACCAGTGCCCGGACAGGGGCTAACACCGGGGAGCTGTTTTTT. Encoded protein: CATSARTGANTGELFF.

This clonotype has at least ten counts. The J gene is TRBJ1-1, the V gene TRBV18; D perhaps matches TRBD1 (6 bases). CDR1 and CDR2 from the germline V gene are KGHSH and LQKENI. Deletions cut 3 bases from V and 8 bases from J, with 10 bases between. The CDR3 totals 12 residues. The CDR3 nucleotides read TGTGCCAGCTCACCTGGGGGGCAAGAAGCTTTCTTT. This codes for CASSPGGQEAFF. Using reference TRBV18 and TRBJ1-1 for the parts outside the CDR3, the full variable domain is NAGVMQNPRHLVRRRGQEARLRCSPMKGHSHVYWYRQLPEEGLKFMVYLQKENIIDESGMPKERFSAEFPKEGPSILRIQQVVRGDSAAYFCASSPGGQEAFFGQGTRLTVV.

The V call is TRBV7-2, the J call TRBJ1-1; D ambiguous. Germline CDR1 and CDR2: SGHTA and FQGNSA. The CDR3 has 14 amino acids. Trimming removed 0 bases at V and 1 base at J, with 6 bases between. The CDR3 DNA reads TGTGCCAGCAGCTTAGCGTCGGAGAACACTGAAGCTTTCTTT. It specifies CASSLASENTEAFF.

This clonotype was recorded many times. CDR3 sequence reads: CASSTTRVSYNEQFF. The CDR3, as DNA: TGTGCCAGCAGCACGACTCGCGTTTCCTACAATGAGCAGTTCTTC. J is TRBJ2-1 and V is TRBV5-6; D unresolved. Germline V gene data show CDR1 as SGHDT and CDR2 as YYEEEE. This CDR3 contains 15 residues. V was clipped by 4 bases and J by 1 base, with 12 bases between them.

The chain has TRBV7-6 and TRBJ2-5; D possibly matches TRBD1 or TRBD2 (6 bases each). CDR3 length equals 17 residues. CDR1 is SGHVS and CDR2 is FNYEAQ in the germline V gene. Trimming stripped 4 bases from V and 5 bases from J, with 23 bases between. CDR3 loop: CASSSFHKVTGRETQYF. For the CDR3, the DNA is TGTGCCAGCAGCTCCTTTCACAAAGTTACAGGGAGGGAGACCCAGTACTTC. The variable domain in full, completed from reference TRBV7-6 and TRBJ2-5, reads GAGVSQSPRYKVTKRGQDVALRCDPISGHVSLYWYRQALGQGPEFLTYFNYEAQQDKSGLPNDRFSAERPEGSISTLTIQRTEQRDSAMYRCASSSFHKVTGRETQYFGPGTRLLVL.

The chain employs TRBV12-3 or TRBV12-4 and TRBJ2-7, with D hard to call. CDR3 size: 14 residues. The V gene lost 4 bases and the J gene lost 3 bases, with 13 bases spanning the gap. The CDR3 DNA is TGTGCCAGCAGTTCGCACCTAGGAAGCTACGAGCAGTACTTC. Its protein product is CASSSHLGSYEQYF.

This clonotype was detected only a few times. The CDR3 bases are TGTGCCAGCAGCGTAGAGACTAGCGGGGTCTACGAGCAGTACTTC. Translation gives CASSVETSGVYEQYF. The rearrangement links TRBV9 to TRBJ2-7; 11 bases agree with TRBD2. The junction had 2 bases not matched to a gene; V was cut back by 0 bases and J by 3 bases. In germline, CDR1 is SGDLS, CDR2 YYNGEE. The CDR3 has 15 residues.

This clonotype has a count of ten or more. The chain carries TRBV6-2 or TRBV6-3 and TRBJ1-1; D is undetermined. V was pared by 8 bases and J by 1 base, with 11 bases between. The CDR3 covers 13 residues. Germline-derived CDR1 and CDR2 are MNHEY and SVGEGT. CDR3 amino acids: CASCPDWNTEAFF. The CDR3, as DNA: TGTGCCAGCTGCCCCGACTGGAACACTGAAGCTTTCTTT.

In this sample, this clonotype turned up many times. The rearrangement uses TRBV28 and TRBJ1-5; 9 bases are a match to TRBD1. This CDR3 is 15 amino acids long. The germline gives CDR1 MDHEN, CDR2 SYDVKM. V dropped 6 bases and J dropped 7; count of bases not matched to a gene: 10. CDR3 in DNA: TGTGCCAGCAGGACCAGAGACAGGGGGGGGCAGCCCCAGCATTTT. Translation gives CASRTRDRGGQPQHF.

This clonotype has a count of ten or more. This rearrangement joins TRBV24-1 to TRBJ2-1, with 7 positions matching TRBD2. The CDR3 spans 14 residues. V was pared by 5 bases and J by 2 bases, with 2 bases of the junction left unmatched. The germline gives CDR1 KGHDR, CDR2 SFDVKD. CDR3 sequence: CATSVSGAYNEQFF. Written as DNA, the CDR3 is TGTGCCACCAGTGTCAGCGGGGCCTACAATGAGCAGTTCTTC.

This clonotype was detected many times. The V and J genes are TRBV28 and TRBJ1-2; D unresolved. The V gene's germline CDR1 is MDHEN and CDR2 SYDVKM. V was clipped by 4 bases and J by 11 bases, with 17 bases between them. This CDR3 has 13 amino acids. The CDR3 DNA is TGTGCCAGCAGTTCCCGTGCGAGGGCCAAATACACCTTC. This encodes CASSSRARAKYTF.

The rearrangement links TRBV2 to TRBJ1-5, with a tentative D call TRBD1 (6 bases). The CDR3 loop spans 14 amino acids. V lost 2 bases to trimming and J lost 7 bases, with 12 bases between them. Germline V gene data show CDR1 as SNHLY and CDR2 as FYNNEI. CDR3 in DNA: TGTGCCAGCAGTGAATCGGCAGGGGAACAGCCCCAGCATTTT. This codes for CASSESAGEQPQHF.